This T cell receptor beta chain was recovered during a study of CD8+ T cells in alopecia areata. On the study more broadly: Tofacitinib was taken orally by treated patients, and the dose was 5 to 10 mg twice daily.

This CDR3 has 14 residues. Germline CDR1 GTSNPN, CDR2 SVGIG (reference sequence). The ends were cut back, 0 bases at V and 4 bases at J, with 12 bases in the middle. The sample's treatment: oral pan-JAK inhibitor, 5-10 mg twice daily. Extraction and reverse transcription of RNA yielded cDNA as the sequencing template. Data came from immunoSEQ multiplex PCR; TCRdb stores just in-frame clones and leaves some out. The profile shows about 180,000 clones, approximately 50% of them singletons. This sequence joins TRBV30 and TRBJ1-1; a weak D match, TRBD1 (6 bases). The sample was CD8+ T cells sorted from blood, taken at roughly week 52, from a patient treated with tofacitinib. This clonotype was obtained from a human donor with alopecia areata. CDR3 DNA sequence: TGTGCCTGGAGTGTTTCAAGGGGGGCCACTGAAGCTTTCTTT. It is translated as CAWSVSRGATEAFF.